This is a list of T cell receptor beta chains from one sample in a study of blood T cell repertoires in COVID-19. Measured with immunoSEQ multiplex PCR; TCRdb has only the in-frame clones, and not every one. The table has 200,000 or so clones, around 81% seen once. The sequencing sample was made of PBMCs or T cells enriched from blood (not recorded which). The source of these receptors is a man between 35 and 55 years old who had recovered from COVID-19. CDR3s leave out the opening cysteine and the closing phenylalanine or tryptophan. A D gene is named only where the DNA matches it firmly.

TRBD1	TRBV6-5	TRBJ1-2	ASVRTGETDGYT
TRBD1	TRBV6-4	TRBJ1-2	ASRDRDRSSGYT
TRBD1	TRBV10-3	TRBJ2-1	AISEARDRDYNEQF
-	TRBV19	TRBJ1-1	ASSMGGGLRTSKFEAF
-	TRBV5-1	TRBJ1-1	ASSLGWQNTEAF
TRBD1	TRBV5-1	TRBJ2-5	ASSLGRGTGETQY
TRBD1	TRBV27	TRBJ1-1	ASSPRTGLNTEAF
-	TRBV19	TRBJ1-2	ASRPSDRLRGYT
-	TRBV4-1	TRBJ2-7	ASSQAPTGTPAYEQY
TRBD1	TRBV30	TRBJ1-2	AWSIRTGQTNYGYT
TRBD1	TRBV3-1/TRBV3-2	TRBJ2-2	ASSHVIRGLRELF
TRBD2	TRBV5-8	TRBJ2-7	ASSLRLAGAHEQY
-	TRBV5-1	TRBJ2-3	ASRSGGESDTQY
TRBD2	TRBV5-1	TRBJ2-5	ASSSGTSGVGETQY
TRBD2	TRBV5-4	TRBJ2-7	ASSVAGGRLGEQY
TRBD1	TRBV4-1	TRBJ1-2	ASSHPGTGVRGEANYGYT